This T cell receptor beta chain derives from a study of blood T cell repertoires in COVID-19. Study details: Acute-phase and convalescent COVID-19 samples originated in the United States, Italy and Spain.

Cohorts were based on clinical histories the participants reported. Before being deemed recovered, Cohort 3 donors had two negative PCRs, clearance, or symptom resolution. The CDR3 has 16 amino acids. Germline V gene data show CDR1 as KGHSH and CDR2 as LQKENI. With 3 bases clipped from V and 8 bases from J, the junction kept 8 bases outside the gene matches. In the source study's methods: Reference gene primer amplification yielded estimated nucleated cell counts. The repertoire was sequenced with immunoSEQ multiplex PCR; TCRdb's copy has only in-frame clones and lacks some. For V, J and clone size, that table is used; D and trimming come from the DNA. This sample has 310,000 or so clones, with 89% found just once.

The sample was PBMCs or T cells enriched from blood (not recorded which). The receptor's source is a woman aged 35 to 49 who had recovered from COVID-19. The chain carries TRBV18 and TRBJ2-1, with 12 positions matching TRBD1. Here the CDR3 DNA reads TGTGCCAGCTCACCGGGGACAGGGGGCGCCGTGGATGAGCAGTTCTTC. This sequence encodes CASSPGTGGAVDEQFF. The full variable domain, completed using reference TRBV18 and TRBJ2-1, is NAGVMQNPRHLVRRRGQEARLRCSPMKGHSHVYWYRQLPEEGLKFMVYLQKENIIDESGMPKERFSAEFPKEGPSILRIQQVVRGDSAAYFCASSPGTGGAVDEQFFGPGTRLTVL.